This T cell receptor (beta chain) was captured in a study of cytomegalovirus exposure and HLA in healthy donors. Primers: 60 Vbeta forward and 13 Jbeta reverse. Sequenced by immunoSEQ multiplex PCR; TCRdb stores in-frame clones only, minus some. The table gives about 130,000 clones; the top ten clones make up roughly 1.6% of it. Germline CDR1 reads MNHEY; CDR2 reads SMNVEV (reference sequence). The CDR3 spans 14 residues. V was clipped by 2 bases and J by 6 bases; unmatched bases: 5. This TCR came from a woman between 40 and 50 years old in good health and CMV-seronegative. This chain joins TRBV27 and TRBJ1-2, with 8 bases lining up with TRBD1. Sequencing input: PBMCs. The CDR3 protein is CASSLRTGRDGYTF. The CDR3 region has the DNA TGTGCCAGCAGTTTACGGACAGGGAGGGATGGCTACACCTTC.